A single sample gave rise to the 4 T cell receptor beta chains below, sequenced in a study of Tregs in tolerant kidney transplant recipients. These receptors have no identified antigens. Only in-frame clones appear in the TCRdb table, and some are missing; sequencing was by immunoSEQ multiplex PCR. The table shows about 11,000 clones, with around nine tenths occurring only once. The specimen comprised Tregs from blood cultured with allogeneic cells, sampled before the transplant. These receptors were obtained from a human patient who received a combined kidney and bone marrow transplant.

The chain uses TRBV6-1 and TRBJ1-1; D gene uncertain. The length of the CDR3 is 11 residues. Trimming cost V 2 bases and J 6 bases, with 4 bases left between them. Germline values: CDR1 MNHNS, CDR2 SASEGT. The CDR3 is CASSEWAEAFF. For the CDR3, the DNA is TGTGCCAGCAGTGAATGGGCTGAAGCTTTCTTT.

This rearrangement joins TRBV27 to TRBJ1-6, with D maybe TRBD1 (5 bases). Germline V gene data show CDR1 as MNHEY and CDR2 as SMNVEV (reference sequence). The germline V and J ends were trimmed by 3 bases and 8 bases, with 14 bases remaining between them. This CDR3 contains 15 residues. DNA of the CDR3: TGTGCCAGCAGTTTTCAAAGGGTGGGGGATTCACCCCTCCACTTT. As protein: CASSFQRVGDSPLHF.

This chain connects TRBV7-8 to TRBJ2-1; 12 nucleotides match TRBD2. Per germline, CDR1 SGHVS and CDR2 FQNEAQ. V gave up 2 bases and J gave up 5 bases; unmatched junction bases: 13. The CDR3 has 19 amino acids. The chain's CDR3 is CASSLRVLAGGGEHNEQFF. The CDR3 DNA is TGTGCCAGCAGCTTAAGGGTACTAGCGGGGGGCGGTGAACACAATGAGCAGTTCTTC.

This clone has more than one count but fewer than ten. The chain links TRBV2 to TRBJ2-7; weak D call: TRBD2 (5 bases). The V and J ends lost 6 bases and 3 bases respectively, with 6 bases between them. The CDR3 has 11 amino acids. CDR1 SNHLY and CDR2 FYNNEI come from the germline V gene. The chain's CDR3 is CASREGYEQYF. The CDR3 DNA reads TGTGCCAGCAGAGAGGGCTACGAGCAGTACTTC.